This is a list of T cell receptor beta chains from one sample in a study of T-cell memory formation after mild COVID-19. One entry per CDR3 protein, called by TCRdb with MiXCR from the 5' RACE reads. This table has around 340,000 distinct CDR3 sequences, approximately 12% appearing once. Sequencing used PBMCs or a T cell subset sorted from them (not recorded which). Source of these receptors: a man between 18 and 35 years old who had mild COVID-19 (a few samples of this study predate the infection). Cell type and time point are not known. CDR3s leave out the opening cysteine and the closing phenylalanine or tryptophan.

V	J	CDR3
TRBV9	TRBJ2-1	ASSVFGPNNEQF
TRBV4-3	TRBJ2-3	ASGFRGGRRTDTQY
TRBV4-3	TRBJ2-5	ASSQDLTGRGSAAQY
TRBV28	TRBJ2-2	ASSLIMAGELF
TRBV5-1	TRBJ1-2	ASSTPGGYGYT
TRBV5-1	TRBJ2-1	ASSPHSLAGGREQF
TRBV18	TRBJ1-1	ASSPEGTNTEAF
TRBV6-5	TRBJ1-2	ASIADSNYGYT
TRBV5-1	TRBJ1-3	ASSLSQVFSSGNTIY
TRBV6-6	TRBJ2-5	ASLMDTYQETQY
TRBV30	TRBJ1-2	AWEFGSYGYT
TRBV10-3	TRBJ2-1	AILGSGSLDEQF
TRBV7-2	TRBJ2-5	ASSFRGAGETQY
TRBV7-9	TRBJ2-1	ASSPTGGVGNEQF
TRBV7-9	TRBJ2-4	ASSPGLAGL
TRBV7-9	TRBJ1-2	ASSQDSRGYT
TRBV7-8	TRBJ2-1	ASSLAVSSYNEQF
TRBV18	TRBJ2-7	ASSPQDGFRHEQY
TRBV4-2	TRBJ1-5	ASSQVDRIGVDQPQH
TRBV20-1	TRBJ1-2	SARDLQIYGYT
TRBV7-9	TRBJ2-1	ASRGGLGDEQF
TRBV12-3/TRBV12-4	TRBJ2-3	ASVLRRGLVTDTQY
TRBV7-9	TRBJ2-5	ASSPVRAQETQY
TRBV20-1	TRBJ2-3	SAPAFTDTQY
TRBV4-2	TRBJ2-3	ASSQKTSGGAADTQY
TRBV5-6	TRBJ1-5	ASSLGQLLDQPQH
TRBV12-3/TRBV12-4	TRBJ2-7	ASSPEPGSHEQY
TRBV5-1	TRBJ2-5	ASSLVGLAGGRLQETQY
TRBV4-2	TRBJ2-7	ASSQDLRGRSSYEQY
TRBV9	TRBJ1-3	ASSVAGQAHGNTIY
TRBV5-1	TRBJ2-3	ASSGLGTDTQY
TRBV6-1	TRBJ2-1	ASNTGLAGHNEQF
TRBV18	TRBJ2-7	ASSPTSGTYEQY
TRBV5-1	TRBJ1-1	ASSFDLSGNTEAF
TRBV25-1	TRBJ2-1	ASSAAGGGNEQF
TRBV20-1	TRBJ2-1	SARVRNEQF
TRBV24-1	TRBJ2-5	ATSAAAWGAQETQY
TRBV7-9	TRBJ2-1	ASSPRGVVSYNEQF
TRBV11-3	TRBJ2-5	AGALNPPETQY
TRBV2	TRBJ1-4	ASSPTTNEKLF
TRBV5-1	TRBJ2-1	ASSSLPGLAGYNEQF